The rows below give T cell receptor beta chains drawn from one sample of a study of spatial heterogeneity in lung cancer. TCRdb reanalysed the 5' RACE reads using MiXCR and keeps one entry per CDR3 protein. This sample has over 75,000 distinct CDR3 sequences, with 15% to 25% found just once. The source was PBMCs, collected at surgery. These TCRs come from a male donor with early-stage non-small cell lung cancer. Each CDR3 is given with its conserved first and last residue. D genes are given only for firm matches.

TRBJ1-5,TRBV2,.,CASSDFMGNQPQHF
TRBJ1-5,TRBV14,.,CASSRQSNQPQHF
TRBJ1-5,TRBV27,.,CASSLSSPAPQHF
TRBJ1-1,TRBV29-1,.,CSRLGTGALDTEAFF
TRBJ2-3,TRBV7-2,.,CASSLAGSRTLTDTQYF
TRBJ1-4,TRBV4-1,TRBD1,CANSSGTGVEKLFF
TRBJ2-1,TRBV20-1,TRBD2,CSARDGGRRGNEQFF
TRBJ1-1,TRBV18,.,CASSPPTGENTEAFF
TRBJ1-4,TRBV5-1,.,CASSLVGSGEKLFF
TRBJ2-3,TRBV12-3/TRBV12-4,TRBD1,CASSFSGTGRRTDTQYF
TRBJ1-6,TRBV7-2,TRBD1,CASSPQGQGNSPLHF
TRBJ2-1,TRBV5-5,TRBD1,CASSLDRGAYNEQFF
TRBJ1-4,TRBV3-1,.,CASSLSLGREKLFF
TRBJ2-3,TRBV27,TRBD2,CATRTSGNTDTQYF
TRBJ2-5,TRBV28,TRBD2,CASSNFGGGAQETQYF
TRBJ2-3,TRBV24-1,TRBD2,CATSDSPGRERESLHTQYF
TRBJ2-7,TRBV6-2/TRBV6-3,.,CASSPRPGLSREQYF
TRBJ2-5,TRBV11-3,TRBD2,CASSLVSSGGARETQYF
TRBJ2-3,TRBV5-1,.,CASSLEGQNTDTQYF
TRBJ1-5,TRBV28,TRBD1,CASRGTGPSNQPQHF
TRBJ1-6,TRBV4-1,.,CASSQDLRAPAPLHF
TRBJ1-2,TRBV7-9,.,CASSLPPGRKDYGYTF
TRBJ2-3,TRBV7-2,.,CASSASLTDTQYF
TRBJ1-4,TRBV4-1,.,CASSQPQGVETNEKLFF
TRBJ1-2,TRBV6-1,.,CASTILTNYGYTF
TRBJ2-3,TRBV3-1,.,CASSHRGTFSTDTQYF
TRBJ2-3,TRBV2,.,CASRRLEWIGTDTQYF
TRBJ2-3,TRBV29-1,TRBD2,CSVEGGTSGTDTQYF
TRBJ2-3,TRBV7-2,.,CASGQFTDTQYF
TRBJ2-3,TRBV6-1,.,CASRDLGSWSADTQYF
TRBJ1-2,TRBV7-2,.,CASRAKGANYGYTF
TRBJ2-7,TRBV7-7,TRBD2,CASSPGTSGTHEQYF
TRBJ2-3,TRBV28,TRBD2,CASSLTSATRTDTQYF
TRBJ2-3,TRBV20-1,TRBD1,CSAQGQASTDTQYF